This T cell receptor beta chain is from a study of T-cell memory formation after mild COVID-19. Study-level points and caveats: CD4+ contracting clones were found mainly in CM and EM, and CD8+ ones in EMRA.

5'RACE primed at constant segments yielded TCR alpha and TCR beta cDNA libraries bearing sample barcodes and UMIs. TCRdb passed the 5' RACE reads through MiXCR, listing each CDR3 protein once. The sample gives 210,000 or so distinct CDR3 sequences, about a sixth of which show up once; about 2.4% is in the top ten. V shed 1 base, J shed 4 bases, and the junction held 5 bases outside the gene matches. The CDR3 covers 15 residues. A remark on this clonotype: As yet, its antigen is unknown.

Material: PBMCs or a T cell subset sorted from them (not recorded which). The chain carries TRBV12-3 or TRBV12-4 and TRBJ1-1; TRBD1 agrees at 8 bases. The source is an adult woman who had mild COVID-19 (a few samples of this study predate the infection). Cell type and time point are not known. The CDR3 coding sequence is TGTGCCAGCAGTTTAGGCTCACAGGGGGGCACTGAAGCTTTCTTT. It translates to CASSLGSQGGTEAFF.